One sample yielded the 9 T cell receptor beta chains listed below, sequenced in a study of T-cell reconstitution after alpha-beta-depleted transplantation in children. Construction of the TCRbeta library involved unique molecular identifiers. TCRdb analysed the PCR reads with MiXCR anew, one entry per CDR3 protein. The table records roughly 200,000 distinct CDR3 sequences, about 8.2% of them present only once. The material sequenced was PBMCs, mostly from graft donor cells, taken 360 days after TCRalphabeta/CD19-depleted stem cell transplant. These receptors all come from a male patient between 2 and 10 years old who had a stem cell transplant for acute myeloid leukemia, so the T cells may come from the graft donor.

The sample holds many counts of this clonotype. CDR3 protein: CSVARDIRATEAFF. The DNA for the CDR3 is TGCAGCGTTGCTCGGGACATAAGAGCTACTGAAGCTTTCTTT. The chain uses TRBV29-1 and TRBJ1-1, with a weak D call TRBD1 (6 bases). The CDR3 is 14 amino acids. Germline loops: CDR1 SQVTM, CDR2 ANQGSEA. Between the trimmed V and J ends, which lost 4 bases and 5 bases, there was a span of 17 bases. The entire variable domain, with the rest obtained from reference TRBV29-1 and TRBJ1-1, is as follows: SAVISQKPSRDICQRGTSLTIQCQVDSQVTMMFWYRQQPGQSLTLIATANQGSEATYESGFVIDKFPISRPNLTFSTLTVSNMSPEDSSIYLCSVARDIRATEAFFGQGTRLTVV.

This clonotype was found many times. This sequence joins TRBV4-2 and TRBJ2-1, with 12 nucleotides matching TRBD1. CDR3 length: 16 amino acids. Germline trimming cut 4 bases from V and 5 bases from J; bases unmatched to any gene: 6. Germline lookup yields CDR1 LGHNA and CDR2 YNFKEQ. The CDR3 bases are TGTGCCAGCAGCCCCGGGGACAGGGGGCGAAACAATGAGCAGTTCTTC. This encodes CASSPGDRGRNNEQFF.

This clonotype was picked up many times. The chain joins TRBV24-1 to TRBJ2-7, with a weak D call TRBD1 (5 bases). CDR3 length equals 13 residues. Deletions cut 9 bases from V and 7 bases from J, with 18 bases between. Germline CDR1 reads KGHDR; CDR2 reads SFDVKD. The CDR3 loop reads CATLPWGLREQYF. CDR3 nucleotides: TGTGCCACCCTCCCGTGGGGCTTGAGGGAGCAGTACTTC.

This clonotype was detected many times. V and J are TRBV5-6 and TRBJ2-7; 8 bases fit TRBD2. J lost 0 bases, V lost 3 bases, and 11 bases had no gene match. The CDR3 contains 17 residues. Germline values: CDR1 SGHDT, CDR2 YYEEEE. DNA of the CDR3: TGTGCCAGCAGCTGGGGGCTAGCGGGTGCTTTCTCCTACGAGCAGTACTTC. Protein: CASSWGLAGAFSYEQYF.

This clonotype was counted a few times. The rearrangement joins TRBV20-1 to TRBJ2-1; unclear D gene. The V gene's germline CDR1 is DFQATT and CDR2 SNEGSKA (reference sequence). Trimming removed 0 bases at V and 4 bases at J, with 7 bases between. This CDR3 contains 13 residues. The chain's CDR3 is CSARDNQYNEQFF. CDR3 in DNA: TGCAGTGCTAGAGATAACCAGTACAATGAGCAGTTCTTC.

J is TRBJ2-7 and V is TRBV6-2 or TRBV6-3, with 9 positions matching TRBD2. The V gene's germline CDR1 is MNHEY and CDR2 SVGEGT. The CDR3 is 15 amino acids. Trimming took 2 bases from V and 3 from J; bases not matched to a gene: 5. The CDR3 nucleotides read TGTGCCAGCAGTTACGCGAGCGGGAGGCTCTACGAGCAGTACTTC. Residues: CASSYASGRLYEQYF.

Only a few counts were recorded for this clonotype. V usage is TRBV24-1 and J usage is TRBJ2-7; D is uncertain. CDR1 and CDR2 (germline): KGHDR, SFDVKD. The CDR3 runs to 11 residues. The V end was cut by 6 bases, the J end by 3 bases, with 5 bases between. CDR3 nucleotide sequence: TGTGCCACCAGTCCAGTCTACGAGCAGTACGTC. Protein: CATSPVYEQYV.

The chain has TRBV12-3 or TRBV12-4 and TRBJ2-5, with unresolved D. Trimming cost V 4 bases and J 1 base, with 13 bases left between them. The CDR3 has 15 amino acids. In nucleotides, the CDR3 is TGTGCCAGCAGTTACACCGACTTTCTCCAAGAGACCCAGTACTTC. Its translation: CASSYTDFLQETQYF.

This clonotype was counted only a few times. The V call is TRBV5-5, the J call TRBJ2-4; D is tentatively TRBD1 or TRBD2 (6 bases each). Germline lookup yields CDR1 SGHKS and CDR2 YYEKEE (reference sequence). Between the trimmed V and J ends, which lost 1 base and 8 bases, there was a span of 13 bases. The CDR3 covers 14 residues. CDR3 coding DNA: TGTGCCAGCAGCTTGACAACGGAGGGGGACATTCAGTACTTC. This codes for CASSLTTEGDIQYF.